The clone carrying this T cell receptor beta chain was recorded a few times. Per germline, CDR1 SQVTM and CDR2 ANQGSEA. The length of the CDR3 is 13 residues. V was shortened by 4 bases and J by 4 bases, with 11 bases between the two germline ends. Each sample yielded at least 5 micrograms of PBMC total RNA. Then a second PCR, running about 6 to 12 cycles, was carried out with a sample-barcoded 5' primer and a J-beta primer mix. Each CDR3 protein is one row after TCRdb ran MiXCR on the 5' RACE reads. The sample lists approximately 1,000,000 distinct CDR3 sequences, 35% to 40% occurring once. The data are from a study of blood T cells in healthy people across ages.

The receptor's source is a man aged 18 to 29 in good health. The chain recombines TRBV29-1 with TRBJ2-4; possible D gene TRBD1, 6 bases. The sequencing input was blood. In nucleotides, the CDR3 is TGCAGCGTTGCCACAAGGGGGAAAAACATTCAGTACTTC. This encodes CSVATRGKNIQYF.